Below are 10 T cell receptor beta chains sequenced from a single sample in a study of blood T cell repertoires in COVID-19. TCRdb keeps only in-frame clones here, not all; method: immunoSEQ multiplex PCR. The repertoire holds roughly 190,000 clones, with 80% as singletons. Sequencing was done on a sample of peripheral blood. The source of these receptors is a man aged 55 to 69 with acute or convalescent COVID-19.

This chain links TRBV7-2 with TRBJ2-5; 7 nucleotides match TRBD1. Per germline, CDR1 SGHTA and CDR2 FQGNSA. V lost 1 base, J lost 1 base, and 6 bases stayed unmatched. This CDR3 is built from 16 residues. The chain's CDR3 is CASSLGPGGTQETQYF. CDR3 DNA sequence: TGTGCCAGCAGCTTAGGACCAGGGGGTACCCAAGAGACCCAGTACTTC.

The V gene is TRBV20-1, the J gene TRBJ2-4; D is unclear. Trimming removed 3 bases at V and 5 bases at J, with 2 bases between. CDR3 length: 10 amino acids. The V gene's germline CDR1 is DFQATT and CDR2 SNEGSKA (reference sequence). The CDR3 sequence: CSASENIQYF. The CDR3 DNA reads as TGCAGTGCTAGCGAAAACATTCAGTACTTC.

This clone was observed once. The rearrangement joins TRBV29-1 to TRBJ1-2; 7 bases align to TRBD1. The CDR3 is made up of 13 amino acids. V gave up 3 bases and J gave up 4 bases; unmatched junction bases: 5. Germline loops: CDR1 SQVTM, CDR2 ANQGSEA. In DNA form, the CDR3 reads TGCAGCGTTGAGGCGGCAGGGGGCTATGGCTACACCTTC. It codes for CSVEAAGGYGYTF.

This chain joins TRBV4-3 and TRBJ2-1; possibly TRBD1 for D (5 bases). The CDR3 is made up of 15 amino acids. V lost 1 base, J lost 4 bases, and 11 bases lay in between. Germline V lookup: CDR1 LGHNA, CDR2 YSLEER. The CDR3: CASSQALQGYNEQFF. CDR3 nucleotides: TGCGCCAGCAGCCAAGCCCTCCAGGGATACAATGAGCAGTTCTTC.

The V gene is TRBV11-3, the J gene TRBJ2-1, with TRBD2 matching over 9 bases. The CDR3 is made up of 17 amino acids. Germline CDR1 reads SGHNT; CDR2 reads YENEEA. V lost 0 bases to trimming and J lost 0 bases; unmatched junction nucleotides: 3. For the CDR3, the DNA is TGTGCCAGCAGCTTAGAGCGGGGGGGTTACTCCTACAATGAGCAGTTCTTC. Translated: CASSLERGGYSYNEQFF. Complete variable domain (other parts from reference TRBV11-3 and TRBJ2-1): EAGVVQSPRYKIIEKKQPVAFWCNPISGHNTLYWYLQNLGQGPELLIRYENEEAVDDSQLPKDRFSAERLKGVDSTLKIQPAELGDSAVYLCASSLERGGYSYNEQFFGPGTRLTVL.

CDR3 coding DNA: TGCGCCAGCAGCTTGGCAACAGGGGGAGTGCAGTACTTC. Residues: CASSLATGGVQYF. The chain has TRBV5-1 and TRBJ2-7; TRBD1 matches at 8 bases. This CDR3 comprises 13 residues. Looked up from germline, CDR1 is SGHRS and CDR2 is YFSETQ. V was pared by 0 bases and J by 9 bases, with 5 bases of the junction left unmatched.

The chain has TRBV6-5 and TRBJ1-1, with 7 nucleotides matching TRBD1. CDR3 length: 15 residues. J was trimmed by 2 bases and V by 5 bases; bases with no gene match: 8. Germline V gene lookup returns CDR1 MNHEY and CDR2 SVGAGI. CDR3 loop: CASSPGQNPNTEAFF. The DNA of the CDR3 is TGTGCCAGCAGTCCGGGACAGAACCCAAACACTGAAGCTTTCTTT.

The V call is TRBV5-6, the J call TRBJ2-7; 8 positions match TRBD2. The CDR3 consists of 16 residues. The V gene's germline CDR1 is SGHDT and CDR2 YYEEEE. J lost 5 bases, V lost 4 bases, and 14 bases had no gene match. The CDR3 is CASSTTGRGAMDEQYF. The CDR3 DNA reads TGTGCCAGCAGCACCACGGGGCGGGGGGCGATGGACGAGCAGTACTTC.

The chain joins TRBV7-2 to TRBJ2-1, with TRBD1 matching over 7 bases. V lost 5 bases and J lost 2; bases outside the gene matches: 9. The CDR3 contains 16 residues. Germline CDR1 and CDR2: SGHTA and FQGNSA. As DNA, the CDR3 is TGTGCCAGCAGCCTGTCCGGCGGACAGGCCTACAATGAGCAGTTCTTC. It translates to CASSLSGGQAYNEQFF.

In nucleotides, the CDR3 is TGTGCCAGCAGTTACTCGATTTGGGGGGGCTCCTATGGCTACACCTTC. Its translation is CASSYSIWGGSYGYTF. This chain links TRBV6-5 with TRBJ1-2; perhaps TRBD1 as D (6 bases). The CDR3 length is 16 residues. Trimming removed 0 bases from V and 4 bases from J, with 15 bases in between. Germline lookup yields CDR1 MNHEY and CDR2 SVGAGI.